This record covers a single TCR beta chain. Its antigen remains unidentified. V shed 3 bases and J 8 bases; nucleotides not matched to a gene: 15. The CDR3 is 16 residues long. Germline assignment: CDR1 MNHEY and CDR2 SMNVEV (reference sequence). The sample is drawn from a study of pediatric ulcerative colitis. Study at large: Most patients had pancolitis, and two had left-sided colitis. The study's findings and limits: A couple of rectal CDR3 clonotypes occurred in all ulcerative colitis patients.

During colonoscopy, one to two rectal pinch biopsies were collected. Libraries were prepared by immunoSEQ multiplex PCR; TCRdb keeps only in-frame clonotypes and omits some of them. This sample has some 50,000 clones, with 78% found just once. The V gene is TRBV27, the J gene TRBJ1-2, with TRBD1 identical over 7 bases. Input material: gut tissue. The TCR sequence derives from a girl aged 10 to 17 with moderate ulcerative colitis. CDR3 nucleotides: TGTGCCAGCAGTTTTACACTCGGGACAGCCCTCGGGGGCTACACCTTC. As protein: CASSFTLGTALGGYTF.